The next 29 T cell receptor beta chains were all read from a single sample in a study of blood T cell repertoires in COVID-19. Profiling relied on immunoSEQ multiplex PCR, and the TCRdb table lists in-frame clones only, not all of them. The sample holds roughly 100,000 clones, 82% seen once. Sequenced material: peripheral blood. These TCRs come from an older man with acute or convalescent COVID-19.

This chain connects TRBV27 to TRBJ2-7; 13 nucleotides align to TRBD2. The CDR3 runs to 15 residues. J was trimmed by 3 bases and V by 5 bases; bases with no gene match: 4. Per germline, CDR1 MNHEY and CDR2 SMNVEV (reference sequence). The CDR3 DNA follows: TGTGCCAGCAGTCTGAGGACTAGCGGGAGCTACGAGCAGTACTTC. This sequence encodes CASSLRTSGSYEQYF.

The chain combines TRBV2 with TRBJ2-7; no clear D gene. The CDR3 totals 15 residues. V lost 4 bases and J 8 bases, leaving 21 bases between the germline ends. The germline V gene has CDR1 SNHLY and CDR2 FYNNEI. The chain's CDR3 is CASSGPLIQATKQYF. The CDR3 DNA reads as TGTGCCAGCAGTGGCCCCCTTATCCAGGCTACCAAGCAGTACTTC.

J is TRBJ1-6 and V is TRBV7-2, with TRBD1 matching over 11 bases. Germline V gives CDR1 SGHTA, CDR2 FQGNSA. The ends lost 5 bases at V and 9 bases at J; junction bases unmatched: 3. The CDR3 has 14 residues. The CDR3 spells CASSPGQGVSPLHF. The CDR3 DNA reads as TGTGCCAGCAGCCCGGGACAGGGGGTTTCACCCCTCCACTTT.

V is TRBV7-2 and J is TRBJ2-1, with 7 bases lining up with TRBD1. This CDR3 spans 15 amino acids. V shed 5 bases and J 1 base; nucleotides not matched to a gene: 5. The germline V gene encodes CDR1 SGHTA and CDR2 FQGNSA. CDR3 bases: TGTGCCAGCAGCACTAGACAGGGTTCCTACAATGAGCAGTTCTTC. It is translated as CASSTRQGSYNEQFF.

This clone has just one count. The chain links TRBV5-1 to TRBJ2-7, with D maybe TRBD2 (5 bases). The CDR3 spans 13 residues. Germline CDR1 SGHRS, CDR2 YFSETQ. Between the trimmed V and J ends, which lost 3 bases and 6 bases, there was a span of 13 bases. The CDR3 region has the DNA TGCGCCAGCAGCTCCGCCTTCGAGGGCGAGCAGTACTTC. It translates to CASSSAFEGEQYF.

The count of this clone is one. V and J are TRBV5-5 and TRBJ2-5, with 8 positions matching TRBD1. V lost 4 bases, J lost 3 bases, and 2 bases stayed unmatched. The CDR3 length is 13 residues. From germline, CDR1 is SGHKS and CDR2 YYEKEE (reference sequence). In DNA, the CDR3 is TGTGCCAGCAGCCGGACAGGGAAAGAGACCCAGTACTTC. It yields the protein CASSRTGKETQYF.

The gene calls are TRBV4-2 and TRBJ1-2; D is unresolved. Trimming removed 2 bases at V and 1 base at J, with 8 bases between. This CDR3 spans 14 amino acids. CDR1 LGHNA and CDR2 YNFKEQ come from the germline V gene. The CDR3 loop is CASSQSLSNYGYTF. DNA for the CDR3: TGTGCCAGCAGCCAAAGCCTTAGTAACTATGGCTACACCTTC.

This clone was seen more than once but under ten times. The chain links TRBV7-2 to TRBJ1-2; D is perhaps TRBD1 (6 bases). The CDR3 spans 16 residues. Germline loops: CDR1 SGHTA, CDR2 FQGNSA. Trimming left V 1 base short and J 4 bases short, with 16 bases between. CDR3 sequence: CASSLDPAGARYGYTF. CDR3 bases: TGTGCCAGCAGCTTAGATCCGGCGGGGGCTCGCTATGGCTACACCTTC.

The genes are TRBV11-2 and TRBJ2-7, with 9 bases aligning to TRBD1. V lost 6 bases, J lost 0 bases, and 6 bases stayed unmatched. CDR3 length: 15 amino acids. Germline V lookup: CDR1 SGHAT, CDR2 FQNNGV. The CDR3: CASRPGQGISYEQYF. The CDR3 coding sequence is TGTGCCAGCAGACCTGGACAGGGGATCTCCTACGAGCAGTACTTC.

V and J are TRBV5-1 and TRBJ2-3, with 8 positions matching TRBD1. The CDR3 length is 15 residues. With V trimmed by 7 bases and J by 3 bases, 10 bases remained unmatched. In germline, CDR1 is SGHRS, CDR2 YFSETQ. The CDR3 reads CASAQTGARTDTQYF. The CDR3 bases are TGCGCCAGCGCCCAGACAGGGGCAAGGACAGATACGCAGTATTTT.

This chain links TRBV7-2 with TRBJ1-5, with 12 bases lining up with TRBD1. After removal of 2 bases from V and 7 bases from J, the junction contained 3 bases not matched to a gene. Per the germline V gene, CDR1 is SGHTA and CDR2 is FQGNSA. The CDR3 totals 15 residues. CDR3 residues: CASSLRGTGGQPQHF. CDR3 bases: TGTGCCAGCAGCTTAAGAGGGACAGGGGGCCAGCCCCAGCATTTT.

This clone was seen a handful of times. The genes are TRBV12-5 and TRBJ2-1, with TRBD1 as a possible D gene (5 bases). The CDR3 loop spans 15 amino acids. The germline gives CDR1 LGHNT, CDR2 FRNRAP. Trimming took 6 bases from V and 0 from J, leaving 12 bases between them. CDR3 sequence: CASGQDASSYNEQFF. Here the CDR3 DNA reads TGTGCTAGTGGACAGGACGCGAGCTCCTACAATGAGCAGTTCTTC.

V is TRBV4-1 and J is TRBJ2-3; 7 bases agree with TRBD2. CDR1 is MGHRA and CDR2 is YSYEKL in the germline V gene. Unmatched junction bases numbered 7, after V lost 3 bases and J lost 1 base. The CDR3 extends over 16 amino acids. The CDR3 region is CASSQDGSGGTDTQYF. The CDR3 nucleotides are TGCGCCAGCAGCCAGGATGGCAGCGGGGGCACAGATACGCAGTATTTT.

This clone was recorded a few times. The genes are TRBV3-1 (or the pseudogene TRBV3-2) and TRBJ2-7; possible D gene TRBD1, 5 bases. Germline V CDR1 and CDR2: LGHDT, YNNKEL (reference sequence). CDR3 size: 12 residues. The V end lost 3 bases, the J end lost 4 bases, and 7 bases lay between the germline ends. CDR3 loop: CASSQAGYEQYF. The CDR3 DNA sequence: TGTGCCAGCAGCCAGGCAGGGTACGAGCAGTACTTC.

This sequence joins TRBV30 and TRBJ2-5; a possible D gene is TRBD1 (5 bases). Trimming cost V 2 bases and J 2 bases, with 12 bases left between them. Germline CDR1 reads GTSNPN; CDR2 reads SVGIG (reference sequence). The CDR3 length is 14 residues. CDR3 DNA: TGTGCCTGGAGTATGGCAGGGCTACAAGAGACCCAGTACTTC. Translating gives CAWSMAGLQETQYF.

This clone was seen only a few times. The V call is TRBV19, the J call TRBJ1-4; TRBD1 is a possible D gene (6 bases). The CDR3 is 16 amino acids. Deletions cut 5 bases from V and 0 bases from J, with 13 bases between. Per germline, CDR1 LNHDA and CDR2 SQIVND (reference sequence). CDR3 in DNA: TGTGCCAGTAGTGTAACAGGGTTTACAACTAATGAAAAACTGTTTTTT. It specifies CASSVTGFTTNEKLFF.

A few counts support this clone. The rearrangement joins TRBV11-2 to TRBJ2-1; 10 nucleotides align to TRBD2. CDR1 SGHAT and CDR2 FQNNGV come from the germline V gene. This CDR3 comprises 16 residues. Germline trimming cut 4 bases from V and 0 bases from J; bases unmatched to any gene: 3. CDR3: CASSSLAGSSYNEQFF. The CDR3 nucleotides read TGTGCCAGCAGCTCACTAGCGGGGAGCTCCTACAATGAGCAGTTCTTC.

The chain links TRBV6-5 to TRBJ1-1; 8 nucleotides line up with TRBD1. V gave up 5 bases and J gave up 1 base; unmatched junction bases: 3. The CDR3 consists of 14 residues. Germline-derived CDR1 and CDR2 are MNHEY and SVGAGI. DNA of the CDR3: TGTGCCAGCAGTCGGACAGGGACGAACACTGAAGCTTTCTTT. Protein sequence: CASSRTGTNTEAFF.

The chain couples TRBV2 to TRBJ2-1; D is unresolved. Germline assignment: CDR1 SNHLY and CDR2 FYNNEI. The CDR3 length is 11 residues. The germline V and J ends were trimmed by 6 bases and 8 bases, with 8 bases remaining between them. The CDR3 nucleotides are TGTGCCAGCAGACAGATTCATGAGCAGTTCTTC. Amino acid sequence: CASRQIHEQFF.

V and J are TRBV6-5 and TRBJ2-7; D may be TRBD1 (6 bases). In germline, CDR1 is MNHEY, CDR2 SVGAGI. The CDR3 totals 14 residues. V was pared by 5 bases and J by 6 bases, with 17 bases between. CDR3 nucleotides: TGTGCCAGCAGTCCAGGGGCCTCCTCGCTCGAGCAGTACTTC. Protein sequence: CASSPGASSLEQYF.

The chain recombines TRBV4-3 with TRBJ2-2; no definite D call. Between the trimmed V and J ends, which lost 0 bases and 1 base, there was a span of 6 bases. Germline V lookup: CDR1 LGHNA, CDR2 YSLEER. The CDR3 runs 15 residues. As DNA, the CDR3 is TGCGCCAGCAGCCAAGATCCCAGGAACACCGGGGAGCTGTTTTTT. As protein: CASSQDPRNTGELFF.

This chain connects TRBV30 to TRBJ1-1; 10 nucleotides agree with TRBD1. The CDR3 totals 15 residues. The ends lost 8 bases at V and 1 base at J; junction bases unmatched: 10. Germline V gives CDR1 GTSNPN, CDR2 SVGIG (reference sequence). CDR3 residues: CAQSRQGAGNTEAFF. The CDR3 region has the DNA TGTGCCCAGTCAAGACAGGGGGCAGGGAACACTGAAGCTTTCTTT.

The chain combines TRBV6-5 with TRBJ2-3; 8 nucleotides agree with TRBD2. The length of the CDR3 is 15 residues. The germline V gene encodes CDR1 MNHEY and CDR2 SVGAGI. V shed 5 bases, J shed 5 bases, and the junction held 9 bases outside the gene matches. Written as DNA, the CDR3 is TGTGCCAGCAGTAGCCGGGGGGGCCAGGGAGATACGCAGTATTTT. Translated: CASSSRGGQGDTQYF.

The chain combines TRBV7-8 with TRBJ1-5; 11 bases are a match to TRBD1. This CDR3 spans 16 amino acids. With 0 bases clipped from V and 7 bases from J, the junction kept 5 bases outside the gene matches. Germline CDR1 reads SGHVS; CDR2 reads FQNEAQ. The CDR3 region is CASSLAGTGGRQPQHF. The CDR3 coding sequence is TGTGCCAGCAGCTTAGCAGGGACAGGGGGTCGGCAGCCCCAGCATTTT. Using reference TRBV7-8 and TRBJ1-5 for the parts outside the CDR3, the full variable domain is GAGVSQSPRYKVAKRGQDVALRCDPISGHVSLFWYQQALGQGPEFLTYFQNEAQLDKSGLPSDRFFAERPEGSVSTLKIQRTQQEDSAVYLCASSLAGTGGRQPQHFGDGTRLSIL.

V and J are TRBV9 and TRBJ1-3; D might be TRBD1 (5 bases). CDR3 length: 15 amino acids. V was shortened by 1 base and J by 3 bases, with 11 bases between the two germline ends. CDR1 and CDR2 (germline): SGDLS, YYNGEE. The CDR3 DNA reads TGTGCCAGCAGCGTATCGGGTCAGGGTGGAAACACCATATATTTT. It yields the protein CASSVSGQGGNTIYF.

V usage is TRBV3-1 (or the pseudogene TRBV3-2) and J usage is TRBJ1-6, with a weak D call TRBD1 (5 bases). Germline CDR1 is LGHDT and CDR2 is YNNKEL (reference sequence). CDR3 size: 16 residues. The germline V and J ends were trimmed by 0 bases and 7 bases, with 13 bases remaining between them. The CDR3 region has the DNA TGTGCCAGCAGCCAAGATCACGGGGCGGGAAATTCACCCCTCCACTTT. Protein: CASSQDHGAGNSPLHF.

The chain employs TRBV28 and TRBJ2-7; tentatively, D is TRBD2 (5 bases). In germline, CDR1 is MDHEN, CDR2 SYDVKM. Trimming pared 5 bases from V and 1 base from J, leaving 18 bases between. CDR3 length equals 16 residues. CDR3 region: CASSRVEGRTSYEQYF. CDR3 DNA: TGTGCCAGCAGTCGGGTAGAGGGCAGGACGTCCTACGAGCAGTACTTC. Based on the CDR3 plus reference TRBV28 and TRBJ2-7, the full variable domain is DVKVTQSSRYLVKRTGEKVFLECVQDMDHENMFWYRQDPGLGLRLIYFSYDVKMKEKGDIPEGYSVSREKKERFSLILESASTNQTSMYLCASSRVEGRTSYEQYFGPGTRLTVT.

This clone was found once. V gene TRBV16 combines with J gene TRBJ2-7; 7 bases line up with TRBD1. Looked up from germline, CDR1 is KGHSY and CDR2 is FQNENV. Trimming removed 4 bases from V and 3 bases from J; junction bases left unmatched: 9. The CDR3 is 15 amino acids. Here the CDR3 reads CASSPSQGVVYEQYF. The CDR3 DNA follows: TGTGCCAGCAGCCCTAGCCAGGGGGTGGTCTACGAGCAGTACTTC.

As for this clone: No DNA is shown, since the ends of the CDR3 on it are uncertain; the CDR3 is the one TCRdb lists. V gene TRBV28 combines with J gene TRBJ2-2; TRBD1 reflects the table's D call only, with no check against the DNA. The germline gives CDR1 MDHEN, CDR2 SYDVKM. The CDR3 totals 15 residues, both ends included. The CDR3 loop reads CASILDSRNTGELFF.